Each of the 10 T cell receptor beta chains below was sequenced from the same sample in a study of prognosis after radiotherapy for stage I lung cancer. The study amplified the TCR beta CDR3 region from genomic DNA. This amplification was carried out by two rounds of multiplex PCR. Primers were specific to each TRBV and TRBJ gene in first-round PCR. Each CDR3 protein is one row after TCRdb ran MiXCR on the multiplex PCR reads. The sample contains about 28,000 distinct CDR3 sequences, roughly 50% of which appear only once. The sample was PBMCs, taken before or after stereotactic body radiation therapy (not recorded which). The source is a donor of 50 years or more with non-small cell lung cancer.

As to this clonotype: The junction differs from germline at one of its ends, possibly a read error. CDR3 amino acids: CASRFSRDRGLGNTEALF. For the CDR3, the DNA is TGTGCCAGCAGATTCAGCCGGGACAGGGGGCTCGGGAACACTGAAGCTTTATTT. The genes are TRBV11-2 and TRBJ1-1; 12 positions match TRBD1. Per the germline V gene, CDR1 is SGHAT and CDR2 is FQNNGV. This CDR3 comprises 18 residues.

As concerns this clonotype: The likely explanation is a read error, given a far larger clone one base away. A read error is likely, as this CDR3 ends without the conserved phenylalanine or tryptophan. This sequence joins TRBV6-4 and TRBJ2-1, with 13 bases that match TRBD2. Germline-derived CDR1 and CDR2 are MRHNA and SNTAGT. With 7 bases clipped from V and 7 bases from J, the junction kept 10 bases outside the gene matches. The CDR3 consists of 16 residues. Written as DNA, the CDR3 is TGTGCCAGCACTCACACTAGCGGGAGGGCCTGGAATGAGCAGTTCCTC. It is translated as CASTHTSGRAWNEQFL.

Many counts were recorded for this clonotype. The chain joins TRBV30 to TRBJ2-1; 10 bases map to TRBD2. Germline V gene lookup returns CDR1 GTSNPN and CDR2 SVGIG (reference sequence). CDR3 size: 14 residues. Trimming removed 1 base from V and 6 bases from J; junction bases left unmatched: 3. The CDR3 loop reads CAWSEASGSNEQFF. The CDR3, as DNA: TGTGCCTGGAGTGAGGCTAGCGGGAGCAATGAGCAGTTCTTC. Full variable domain (remainder filled in from reference TRBV30 and TRBJ2-1): SQTIHQWPATLVQPVGSPLSLECTVEGTSNPNLYWYRQAAGRGLQLLFYSVGIGQISSEVPQNLSASRPQDRQFILSSKKLLLSDSGFYLCAWSEASGSNEQFFGPGTRLTVL.

This clonotype was seen at least ten times. The CDR3 is CASSLEQGAGELFF. DNA of the CDR3: TGTGCCAGCAGCTTGGAGCAGGGGGCCGGGGAGCTGTTTTTT. The chain couples TRBV5-4 to TRBJ2-2; 7 positions agree with TRBD1. The germline V gene has CDR1 SGHNT and CDR2 YYREEE (reference sequence). V was clipped by 0 bases and J by 6 bases; unmatched bases: 2. CDR3 length: 14 residues.

This clonotype was counted at least ten times. The chain carries TRBV5-6 and TRBJ2-7; D gene unclear. Trimming took off 0 bases at V and 6 bases at J, with 10 bases between the two ends. This CDR3 has 13 amino acids. Germline V gene data show CDR1 as SGHDT and CDR2 as YYEEEE. The CDR3 loop is CASSLVHKGEQYF. The CDR3 DNA sequence: TGTGCCAGCAGCTTGGTCCACAAGGGCGAGCAGTACTTC.

A remark on this clonotype: Possible read error: a much larger clone is one base away. The gene calls are TRBV7-9 and TRBJ2-3, with 9 nucleotides matching TRBD2. The ends lost 6 bases at V and 3 bases at J; junction bases unmatched: 7. This CDR3 is built from 15 residues. The V gene's germline CDR1 is SEHNR and CDR2 FQNEAQ (reference sequence). The CDR3 loop is CASSYSGGRTDTQYF. CDR3 DNA sequence: TGTGCCAGCAGTTATAGCGGGGGCCGAACAGATACGCAGTATTTT.

This clonotype was detected ten times or more. The CDR3 coding sequence is TGCGCCAGCTCGGGACTAGGGAGGGCCGGGGAGCTGTTTTTT. Its protein product is CASSGLGRAGELFF. V and J are TRBV4-1 and TRBJ2-2; 8 positions match TRBD2. V lost 8 bases, J lost 6 bases, and 8 bases stayed unmatched. The CDR3 runs 14 residues. Germline V gives CDR1 MGHRA, CDR2 YSYEKL.

This clonotype was counted many times. The rearrangement links TRBV19 to TRBJ2-7; TRBD2 agrees at 12 bases. Per germline, CDR1 LNHDA and CDR2 SQIVND (reference sequence). The CDR3 is made up of 16 amino acids. The V gene end was trimmed by 5 bases and the J gene end by 2 bases; junction bases not matched to a gene: 7. The CDR3 DNA reads as TGTGCCAGTAGTCCCCTAGCGGGAGGGTTTACCTACGAGCAGTACTTC. The encoded protein is CASSPLAGGFTYEQYF. The whole variable domain, filled in from reference TRBV19 and TRBJ2-7, reads DGGITQSPKYLFRKEGQNVTLSCEQNLNHDAMYWYRQDPGQGLRLIYYSQIVNDFQKGDIAEGYSVSREKKESFPLTVTSAQKNPTAFYLCASSPLAGGFTYEQYFGPGTRLTVT.

This clonotype was seen repeatedly, ten times or more. The genes are TRBV7-9 and TRBJ1-2; 11 nucleotides agree with TRBD1. With V trimmed by 5 bases and J by 8 bases, 4 bases remained unmatched. Germline V gene data show CDR1 as SEHNR and CDR2 as FQNEAQ (reference sequence). The CDR3 extends over 13 amino acids. CDR3 protein: CASSTGTGGGYTF. Written as DNA, the CDR3 is TGTGCCAGCAGCACCGGGACAGGGGGAGGCTACACCTTC.

This clonotype was detected ten times or more. The V and J genes are TRBV28 and TRBJ2-3; D ambiguous. Germline V gene data show CDR1 as MDHEN and CDR2 as SYDVKM. The CDR3 extends over 15 amino acids. Trimming removed 1 base from V and 2 bases from J, with 10 bases in between. The CDR3 sequence: CASSLSSGYTDTQYF. CDR3 coding DNA: TGTGCCAGCAGTTTATCTTCCGGGTACACAGATACGCAGTATTTT.